These 31 T cell receptor beta chains share one sample of origin, sequenced in a study of blood T cell repertoires in COVID-19. Generated by immunoSEQ multiplex PCR, the TCRdb table keeps only in-frame clones and is missing some. The table has some 280,000 clones, around 85% seen once. The sequencing input was peripheral blood. These receptors came from a woman between 50 and 59 years old with active or convalescent COVID-19.

This chain connects TRBV30 to TRBJ1-6; 9 positions agree with TRBD1. V lost 5 bases, J lost 4 bases, and 0 bases stayed unmatched. The CDR3 spans 13 residues. Germline CDR1 is GTSNPN and CDR2 is SVGIG (reference sequence). CDR3 coding DNA: TGTGCCTGGGGGACAGGGTATAATTCACCCCTCCACTTT. It encodes CAWGTGYNSPLHF.

This chain links TRBV19 with TRBJ1-2; the match to TRBD1 covers 8 bases. Unmatched junction bases numbered 7, after V lost 5 bases and J lost 2 bases. The CDR3 length is 15 residues. Per the germline V gene, CDR1 is LNHDA and CDR2 is SQIVND (reference sequence). The CDR3 DNA reads as TGTGCCAGTAGTCGTCAGGGGGCATGGAACTATGGCTACACCTTC. Protein product: CASSRQGAWNYGYTF.

This chain links TRBV7-2 with TRBJ2-1, with 10 bases identical to TRBD2. V lost 4 bases, J lost 4 bases, and 4 bases stayed unmatched. CDR3 length equals 15 residues. Germline lookup yields CDR1 SGHTA and CDR2 FQGNSA. The CDR3 protein is CASSSLAGNYNEQFF. The CDR3 DNA reads as TGTGCCAGCAGCTCACTAGCGGGGAATTACAATGAGCAGTTCTTC.

The rearrangement links TRBV2 to TRBJ2-5; D perhaps matches TRBD2 (5 bases). This CDR3 is 13 amino acids long. The germline V gene has CDR1 SNHLY and CDR2 FYNNEI. Trimming took 5 bases from V and 4 from J, leaving 11 bases between them. The CDR3 DNA follows: TGTGCCAGCAGTTCGGGGTATGGAGAGACCCAGTACTTC. Residues: CASSSGYGETQYF.

The V gene is TRBV14, the J gene TRBJ1-1; D uncertain. In germline, CDR1 is SGHDN, CDR2 FVKESK. V gave up 4 bases and J gave up 8 bases, with 14 bases separating them. The CDR3 spans 13 residues. The chain's CDR3 is CASSLNRGLEAFF. CDR3 nucleotide sequence: TGTGCCAGCAGCCTCAACCGGGGATTAGAAGCTTTCTTT.

The rearrangement joins TRBV19 to TRBJ1-2; no clear D gene. Between the trimmed V and J ends, which lost 2 bases and 1 base, there was a span of 8 bases. Germline lookup yields CDR1 LNHDA and CDR2 SQIVND (reference sequence). CDR3 length: 14 amino acids. The CDR3 here is CASSIYGLNYGYTF. The CDR3 DNA reads as TGTGCCAGTAGTATATATGGCCTTAACTATGGCTACACCTTC.

The CDR3 DNA reads TGTGCCAGCACCTGGGACAGGGGTGGTGGGGAAAAACTGTTTTTT. Translation gives CASTWDRGGGEKLFF. The chain is built from TRBV2 and TRBJ1-4; 10 nucleotides match TRBD1. CDR3 size: 15 residues. Germline CDR1 SNHLY, CDR2 FYNNEI. J was trimmed by 8 bases and V by 7 bases; bases with no gene match: 10.

DNA for the CDR3: TGTGCCAGCTCACCAGTTGCCTTGCCCCAGGAGCAGTACTTC. Its protein product is CASSPVALPQEQYF. The V gene is TRBV18, the J gene TRBJ2-7; D gene ambiguous. There are 14 residues in the CDR3. Trimming took 2 bases from V and 7 from J, leaving 15 bases between them. Looked up from germline, CDR1 is KGHSH and CDR2 is LQKENI.

This rearrangement joins TRBV28 to TRBJ1-2; D gene uncertain. Germline lookup yields CDR1 MDHEN and CDR2 SYDVKM. The CDR3 is made up of 12 amino acids. The V and J ends lost 7 bases and 4 bases respectively, with 10 bases between them. The CDR3 region is CASNSYPYGYTF. The CDR3 nucleotides read TGTGCCAGCAACTCCTACCCCTATGGCTACACCTTC.

This clone is a singleton in its sample. The chain combines TRBV30 with TRBJ1-3, with TRBD1 identical over 9 bases. V shed 8 bases and J 1 base; nucleotides not matched to a gene: 6. Germline CDR1 GTSNPN, CDR2 SVGIG (reference sequence). CDR3 size: 14 residues. CDR3 loop: CAADRGTSGNTIYF. DNA for the CDR3: TGTGCCGCGGACAGGGGAACTTCTGGAAACACCATATATTTT.

The chain employs TRBV19 and TRBJ2-5; 11 positions agree with TRBD2. CDR3 length equals 13 residues. The germline V gene has CDR1 LNHDA and CDR2 SQIVND (reference sequence). The junction had 3 bases not matched to a gene; V was cut back by 7 bases and J by 5 bases. The CDR3 coding sequence is TGTGCCAGTAAACTAGCGGGAGCTGAGACCCAGTACTTC. It translates to CASKLAGAETQYF.

The CDR3 DNA is TGTGCCAGCAGCGTAGGTCCCTCGAGTTCTGGAAACACCATATATTTT. This encodes CASSVGPSSSGNTIYF. V gene TRBV9 combines with J gene TRBJ1-3; no clear D gene. The CDR3 contains 16 residues. The germline gives CDR1 SGDLS, CDR2 YYNGEE. V was pared by 0 bases and J by 1 base, with 11 bases between. The full variable domain, completed using reference TRBV9 and TRBJ1-3, is DSGVTQTPKHLITATGQRVTLRCSPRSGDLSVYWYQQSLDQGLQFLIQYYNGEERAKGNILERFSAQQFPDLHSELNLSSLELGDSALYFCASSVGPSSSGNTIYFGEGSWLTVV.

The chain couples TRBV30 to TRBJ2-7; the D gene is possibly TRBD2 (6 bases). V lost 2 bases to trimming and J lost 7 bases, with 15 bases between them. Germline lookup yields CDR1 GTSNPN and CDR2 SVGIG (reference sequence). The CDR3 extends over 13 amino acids. CDR3 sequence reads: CAWSLALRGEQYF. The CDR3 bases are TGTGCCTGGAGTTTAGCTCTACGGGGGGAGCAGTACTTC.

This clone has a handful of counts. This chain uses TRBV10-3 with TRBJ2-1; 7 nucleotides match TRBD1. The CDR3 runs to 14 residues. With V trimmed by 8 bases and J by 5 bases, 9 bases remained unmatched. In germline, CDR1 is ENHRY, CDR2 SYGVKD. The CDR3 here is CAIGSWDSDNEQFF. The CDR3 DNA is TGTGCCATCGGTTCATGGGACAGCGACAATGAGCAGTTCTTC.

The rearrangement links TRBV6-1 to TRBJ1-5; 7 bases agree with TRBD1. CDR3 length: 17 amino acids. Germline V CDR1 and CDR2: MNHNS, SASEGT. J gave up 2 bases and V 4 bases, and 11 bases lay outside the gene matches. CDR3 sequence: CASSAADRAWGNQPQHF. The CDR3 nucleotides read TGTGCCAGCAGTGCCGCAGACAGGGCTTGGGGCAATCAGCCCCAGCATTTT.

V usage is TRBV10-2 and J usage is TRBJ1-1; unclear D gene. The V end was cut by 6 bases, the J end by 1 base, with 18 bases between. Germline V gene sequence: CDR1 WSHSY, CDR2 SAAADI. The CDR3 loop spans 16 amino acids. CDR3 sequence: CASSPVRGGRNTEAFF. The CDR3 nucleotides read TGCGCCAGCAGCCCTGTCCGGGGAGGTAGGAACACTGAAGCTTTCTTT.

This sequence joins TRBV2 and TRBJ2-3, with no clear D. Between the trimmed V and J ends, which lost 3 bases and 0 bases, there was a span of 19 bases. This CDR3 has 18 amino acids. CDR1 and CDR2 from the germline V gene are SNHLY and FYNNEI. This chain's CDR3 is CASSDRFRLDQSTDTQYF. For the CDR3, the DNA is TGTGCCAGCAGTGACCGGTTTCGACTCGACCAAAGCACAGATACGCAGTATTTT.

The chain carries TRBV4-2 and TRBJ2-6, with D unclear. The V gene's germline CDR1 is LGHNA and CDR2 YNFKEQ. Trimming pared 3 bases from V and 1 base from J, leaving 4 bases between. The CDR3 has 14 residues. CDR3 coding DNA: TGTGCCAGCAGCCATGCGTCTGGGGCCAACGTCCTGACTTTC. This codes for CASSHASGANVLTF.

This clone was observed a few times. The rearrangement joins TRBV29-1 to TRBJ1-2; perhaps TRBD1 as D (6 bases). Germline CDR1 reads SQVTM; CDR2 reads ANQGSEA. The CDR3 sequence is 13 residues long. V dropped 6 bases and J dropped 2 bases, with 13 bases sitting between them. The CDR3 sequence: CSVLSGHNYGYTF. CDR3 sequence (DNA): TGCAGCGTGCTGTCGGGACACAACTATGGCTACACCTTC.

V and J are TRBV19 and TRBJ1-1; TRBD1 agrees at 7 bases. The CDR3 covers 13 residues. The germline V gene encodes CDR1 LNHDA and CDR2 SQIVND (reference sequence). Germline trimming cut 3 bases from V and 5 bases from J; bases unmatched to any gene: 3. The CDR3 is CASSIFRGTEAFF. The CDR3 bases are TGTGCCAGTAGTATCTTCAGGGGGACTGAAGCTTTCTTT.

The chain joins TRBV6-2 or TRBV6-3 to TRBJ2-7; 7 bases are a match to TRBD1. The V and J ends lost 6 bases and 2 bases, in that order; junction bases with no gene match: 13. The germline V gene encodes CDR1 MNHEY and CDR2 SVGEGT. The CDR3 runs to 16 residues. The CDR3 DNA reads TGTGCCAGCAGCCCTTCGGGTAGGGGGCGAGCCTACGAGCAGTACTTC. Translated, it gives CASSPSGRGRAYEQYF.

The chain employs TRBV14 and TRBJ2-3; D remains unclear. This CDR3 spans 12 amino acids. The V and J ends lost 1 base and 5 bases respectively, with 4 bases between them. Germline lookup yields CDR1 SGHDN and CDR2 FVKESK. CDR3 loop: CASSQVRDTQYF. In nucleotides, the CDR3 is TGTGCCAGCAGCCAAGTCCGAGATACGCAGTATTTT.

This clone occurred once. The chain employs TRBV11-2 and TRBJ2-1; perhaps TRBD2 as D (7 bases). The CDR3 is 15 residues long. V lost 5 bases and J lost 9, with 20 bases in between. Germline V gene sequence: CDR1 SGHAT, CDR2 FQNNGV. The CDR3 spells CASSGGGGSLGEQFF. The CDR3 region has the DNA TGTGCCAGCAGCGGCGGGGGCGGGAGCCTAGGTGAGCAGTTCTTC.

The CDR3 is CASSPRRDYNYGYTF. The CDR3 DNA sequence: TGTGCCAGCAGCCCCCGACGGGATTATAACTATGGCTACACCTTC. The chain couples TRBV5-6 to TRBJ1-2, with D uncertain. The V gene lost 4 bases and the J gene lost 1 base, with 14 bases spanning the gap. The V gene's germline CDR1 is SGHDT and CDR2 YYEEEE. The CDR3 runs 15 residues.

The CDR3 DNA reads as TGCGCCAGCAGCCCCCCTTCGGGTCCCGGGGAGCTGTTTTTT. It is translated as CASSPPSGPGELFF. The chain is built from TRBV5-1 and TRBJ2-2, with D unclear. The CDR3 extends over 14 amino acids. Between the trimmed V and J ends, which lost 4 bases and 6 bases, there was a span of 13 bases. CDR1 and CDR2 from the germline V gene are SGHRS and YFSETQ.

The rearrangement joins TRBV19 to TRBJ2-5; a possible D gene is TRBD1 (6 bases). The CDR3 sequence is 14 residues long. In germline, CDR1 is LNHDA, CDR2 SQIVND (reference sequence). Trimming left V 4 bases short and J 1 base short, with 10 bases between. As DNA, the CDR3 is TGTGCCAGTAGTAAGGGACATTTCCAAGAGACCCAGTACTTC. Protein product: CASSKGHFQETQYF.

The V and J genes are TRBV12-5 and TRBJ2-7, with 9 bases lining up with TRBD1. The ends lost 3 bases at V and 3 bases at J; junction bases unmatched: 3. Germline CDR1 reads LGHNT; CDR2 reads FRNRAP. This CDR3 contains 14 residues. The CDR3 spells CASGFRDRDYEQYF. The CDR3 DNA reads TGTGCTAGTGGTTTCCGGGACAGGGACTACGAGCAGTACTTC.

This clone was counted between two and nine times. J is TRBJ2-7 and V is TRBV25-1; tentative D call: TRBD2 (6 bases). V dropped 4 bases and J dropped 2 bases, with 12 bases sitting between them. The CDR3 has 14 residues. The germline gives CDR1 MGHDK, CDR2 SYGVNS. Here the CDR3 reads CASSVRGTTYEQYF. The CDR3 bases are TGTGCCAGCAGTGTCCGGGGGACCACCTACGAGCAGTACTTC.

This clone has just one count. V gene TRBV20-1 combines with J gene TRBJ1-6, with 9 bases that match TRBD1. The germline V gene encodes CDR1 DFQATT and CDR2 SNEGSKA (reference sequence). The CDR3 spans 16 residues. V lost 3 bases and J lost 10; bases outside the gene matches: 13. In DNA form, the CDR3 reads TGCAGTGCTAGTTCAGCTCGGACAGGGGCAAGGTCACCCCTCCACTTT. This translates into CSASSARTGARSPLHF.

V gene TRBV19 combines with J gene TRBJ1-1, with TRBD1 as a possible D gene (5 bases). The CDR3 runs to 13 residues. Germline V gene sequence: CDR1 LNHDA, CDR2 SQIVND (reference sequence). Trimming left V 7 bases short and J 8 bases short, with 17 bases between. The CDR3 DNA is TGTGCCAGTATGCTTGTCGGGGGACTCGAAGCTTTCTTT. Protein sequence: CASMLVGGLEAFF.

This clone has only a few counts. The gene calls are TRBV28 and TRBJ2-7; possible D gene TRBD1, 5 bases. This CDR3 is 13 amino acids long. Germline V gene sequence: CDR1 MDHEN, CDR2 SYDVKM. The V end lost 6 bases, the J end lost 0 bases, and 9 bases lay between the germline ends. The CDR3 DNA follows: TGTGCCAGCAGCCGACAGTTCTCCTACGAGCAGTACTTC. Its translation is CASSRQFSYEQYF.